This T cell receptor (beta chain) appears in the sequencing data of a study of molecular identifiers for immune sequencing clone quantification. This clonotype was counted many times. TCRdb ran MiXCR on the PCR reads and lists one entry per CDR3 protein. The profile covers about 640,000 distinct CDR3 sequences, with 20% appearing a single time and under 0.95% taken by the ten largest. The CDR3 is 16 residues long. The V end lost 0 bases, the J end lost 7 bases, and 16 bases lay between the germline ends. CDR1 LGHNA and CDR2 YSLEER come from the germline V gene. This chain links TRBV4-3 with TRBJ1-3; maybe TRBD1 (5 bases). Sequenced input: naive CD8+ T cells from blood, with Jurkat cell RNA spiked in. As to subset: FACS-sorted CD8+CD4-CCR7+CD45RA+ naive T cells. The receptor was derived from a human donor in good health. Some libraries in this study had Jurkat cell RNA spiked in. CDR3 nucleotide sequence: TGCGCCAGCAGCCAAGAGTCCGAAGCTGGGGCGAACACCATATATTTT. Protein product: CASSQESEAGANTIYF.